This TCR beta chain was captured by sequencing in a study of control samples from healthy donors and cancer patients. The protocol was immunoSEQ multiplex PCR, while the TCRdb copy is restricted to in-frame clones and leaves out a portion. The profile covers about 160,000 clones, with about 94% appearing a single time and around 15% taken by the ten largest. CDR3 size: 17 residues. The V and J ends lost 1 base and 1 base, in that order; junction bases with no gene match: 4. Germline V CDR1 and CDR2: KGHSH, LQKENI. The chain is built from TRBV18 and TRBJ2-3, with TRBD2 matching over 11 bases. Sample: PBMCs. This TCR derives from a man between 60 and 75 years old with colorectal cancer. CDR3 in amino acids: CASSPLAGGPGTDTQYF. CDR3 bases: TGTGCCAGCTCACCACTAGCGGGGGGGCCTGGCACAGATACGCAGTATTTT. Full variable domain (remainder filled in from reference TRBV18 and TRBJ2-3): NAGVMQNPRHLVRRRGQEARLRCSPMKGHSHVYWYRQLPEEGLKFMVYLQKENIIDESGMPKERFSAEFPKEGPSILRIQQVVRGDSAAYFCASSPLAGGPGTDTQYFGPGTRLTVL.